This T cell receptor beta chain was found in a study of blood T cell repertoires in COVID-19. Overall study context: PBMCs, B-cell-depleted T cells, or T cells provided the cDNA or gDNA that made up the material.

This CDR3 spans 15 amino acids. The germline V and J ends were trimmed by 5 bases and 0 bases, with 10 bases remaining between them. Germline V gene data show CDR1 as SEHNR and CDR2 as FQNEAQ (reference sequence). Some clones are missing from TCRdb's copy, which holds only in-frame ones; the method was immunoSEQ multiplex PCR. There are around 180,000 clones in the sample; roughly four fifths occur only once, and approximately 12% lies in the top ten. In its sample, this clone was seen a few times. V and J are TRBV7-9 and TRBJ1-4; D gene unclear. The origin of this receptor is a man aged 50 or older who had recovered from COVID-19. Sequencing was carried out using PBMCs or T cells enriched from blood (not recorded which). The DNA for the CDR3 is TGTGCCAGCAGCCCGGACTTGACAACTAATGAAAAACTGTTTTTT. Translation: CASSPDLTTNEKLFF.